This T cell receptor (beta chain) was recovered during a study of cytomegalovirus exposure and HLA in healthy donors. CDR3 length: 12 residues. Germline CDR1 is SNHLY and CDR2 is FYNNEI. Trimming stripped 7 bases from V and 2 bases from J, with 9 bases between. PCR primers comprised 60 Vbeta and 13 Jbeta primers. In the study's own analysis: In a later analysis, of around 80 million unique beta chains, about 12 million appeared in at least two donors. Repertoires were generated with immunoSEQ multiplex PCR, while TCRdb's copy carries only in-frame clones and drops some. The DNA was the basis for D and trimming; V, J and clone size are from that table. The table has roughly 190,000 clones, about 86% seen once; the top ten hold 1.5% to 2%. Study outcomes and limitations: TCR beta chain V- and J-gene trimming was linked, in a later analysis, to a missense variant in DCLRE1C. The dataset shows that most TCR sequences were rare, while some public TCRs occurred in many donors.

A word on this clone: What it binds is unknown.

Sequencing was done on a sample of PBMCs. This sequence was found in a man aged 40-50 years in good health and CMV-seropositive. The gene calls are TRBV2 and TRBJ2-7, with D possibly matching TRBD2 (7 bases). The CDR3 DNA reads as TGTGCCAGCAAGGGGGGGCCCTACGAGCAGTACTTC. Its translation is CASKGGPYEQYF.